This T cell receptor beta chain came from a study of blood T cell repertoires in COVID-19. Study-wide context: Acute and convalescent COVID-19 specimens originated in the United States, Italy and Spain.

Sequenced by immunoSEQ multiplex PCR; TCRdb stores in-frame clones only, minus some. The table has about 230,000 clones, 70% to 85% seen once. There are 14 residues in the CDR3. Germline-derived CDR1 and CDR2 are MNHEY and SVGAGI. V lost 4 bases, J lost 5 bases, and 14 bases lay in between. Sequenced sample: peripheral blood. The source is a woman in her forties who had recovered from COVID-19. The V gene is TRBV6-5, the J gene TRBJ1-2; D call uncertain. The CDR3 region is CASSSPLAGYGYTF. The CDR3 bases are TGTGCCAGCAGTTCCCCCCTAGCAGGTTATGGCTACACCTTC.